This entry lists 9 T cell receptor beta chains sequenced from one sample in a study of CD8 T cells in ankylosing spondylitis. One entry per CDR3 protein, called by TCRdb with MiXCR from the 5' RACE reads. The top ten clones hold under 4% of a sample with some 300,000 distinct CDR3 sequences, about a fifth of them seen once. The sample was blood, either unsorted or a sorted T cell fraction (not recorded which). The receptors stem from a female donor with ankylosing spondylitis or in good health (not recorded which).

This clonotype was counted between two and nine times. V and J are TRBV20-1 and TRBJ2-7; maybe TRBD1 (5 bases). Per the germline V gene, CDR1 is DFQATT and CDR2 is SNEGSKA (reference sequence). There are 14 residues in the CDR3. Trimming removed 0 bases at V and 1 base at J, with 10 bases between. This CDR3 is CSARDRRGSYEQYF. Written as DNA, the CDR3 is TGCAGTGCTAGAGATCGTAGGGGATCCTACGAGCAGTACTTC.

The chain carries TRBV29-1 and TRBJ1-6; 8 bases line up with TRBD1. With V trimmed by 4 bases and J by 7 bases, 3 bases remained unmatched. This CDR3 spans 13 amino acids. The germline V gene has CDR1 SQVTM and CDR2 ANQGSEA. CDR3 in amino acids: CSVARTGNSPLHF. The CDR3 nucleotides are TGCAGCGTTGCGCGGACAGGGAATTCACCCCTCCACTTT.

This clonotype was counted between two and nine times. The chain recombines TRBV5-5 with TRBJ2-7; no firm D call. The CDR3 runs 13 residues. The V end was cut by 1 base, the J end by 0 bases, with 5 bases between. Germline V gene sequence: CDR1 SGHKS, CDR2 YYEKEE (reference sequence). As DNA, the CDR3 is TGTGCCAGCAGCTTGCCCCCCTCCTACGAGCAGTACTTC. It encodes CASSLPPSYEQYF.

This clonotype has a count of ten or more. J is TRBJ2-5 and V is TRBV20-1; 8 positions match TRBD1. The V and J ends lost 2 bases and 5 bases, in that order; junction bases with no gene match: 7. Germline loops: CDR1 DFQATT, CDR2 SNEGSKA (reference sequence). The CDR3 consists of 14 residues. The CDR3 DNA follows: TGCAGTGCTAGACTCGGACAGGGACGGGAGACCCAGTACTTC. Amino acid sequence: CSARLGQGRETQYF.

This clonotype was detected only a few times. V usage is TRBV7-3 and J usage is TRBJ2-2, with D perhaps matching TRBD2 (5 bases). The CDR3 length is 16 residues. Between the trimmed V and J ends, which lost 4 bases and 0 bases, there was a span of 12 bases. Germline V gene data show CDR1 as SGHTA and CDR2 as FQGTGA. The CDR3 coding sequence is TGTGCCAGCAGCTCTCGGACTGTTGCGAACACCGGGGAGCTGTTTTTT. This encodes CASSSRTVANTGELFF. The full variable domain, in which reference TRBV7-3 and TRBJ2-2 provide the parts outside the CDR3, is GAGVSQTPSNKVTEKGKYVELRCDPISGHTALYWYRQSLGQGPEFLIYFQGTGAADDSGLPNDRFFAVRPEGSVSTLKIQRTERGDSAVYLCASSSRTVANTGELFFGEGSRLTVL.

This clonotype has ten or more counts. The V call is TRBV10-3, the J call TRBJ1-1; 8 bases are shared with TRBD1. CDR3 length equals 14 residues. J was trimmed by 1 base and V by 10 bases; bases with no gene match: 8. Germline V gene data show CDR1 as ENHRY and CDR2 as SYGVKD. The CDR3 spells CATGQGDANTEAFF. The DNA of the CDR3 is TGTGCCACCGGACAGGGTGACGCGAACACTGAAGCTTTCTTT.

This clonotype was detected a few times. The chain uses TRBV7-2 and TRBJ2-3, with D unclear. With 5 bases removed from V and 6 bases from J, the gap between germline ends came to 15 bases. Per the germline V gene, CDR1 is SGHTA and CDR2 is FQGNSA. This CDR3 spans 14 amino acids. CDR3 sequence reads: CASSTRTAPDTQYF. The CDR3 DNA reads TGTGCCAGCAGCACCCGGACCGCGCCGGATACGCAGTATTTT.

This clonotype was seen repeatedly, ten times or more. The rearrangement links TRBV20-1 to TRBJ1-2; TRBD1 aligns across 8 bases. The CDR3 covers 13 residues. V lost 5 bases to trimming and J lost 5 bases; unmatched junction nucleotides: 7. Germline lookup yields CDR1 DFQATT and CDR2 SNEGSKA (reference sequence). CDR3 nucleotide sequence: TGCAGTGCTGAAGACAGGGGCCTTTATGGCTACACCTTC. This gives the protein CSAEDRGLYGYTF.

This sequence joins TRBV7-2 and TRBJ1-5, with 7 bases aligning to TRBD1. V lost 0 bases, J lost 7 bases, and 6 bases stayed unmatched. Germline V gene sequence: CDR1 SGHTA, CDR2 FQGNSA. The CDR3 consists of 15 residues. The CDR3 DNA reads TGTGCCAGCAGCTTAGCGGGGACAGCGGTACAGCCCCAGCATTTT. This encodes CASSLAGTAVQPQHF.